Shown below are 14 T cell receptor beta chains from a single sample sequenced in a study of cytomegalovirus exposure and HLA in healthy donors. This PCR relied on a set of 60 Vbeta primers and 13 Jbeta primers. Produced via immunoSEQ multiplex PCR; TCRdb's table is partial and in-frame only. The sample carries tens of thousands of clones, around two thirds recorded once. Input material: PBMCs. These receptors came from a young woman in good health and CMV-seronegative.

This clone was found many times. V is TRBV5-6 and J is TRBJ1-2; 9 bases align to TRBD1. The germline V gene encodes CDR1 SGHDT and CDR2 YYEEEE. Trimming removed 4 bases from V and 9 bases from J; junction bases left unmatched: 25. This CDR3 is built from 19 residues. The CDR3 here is CASSPLGTGKSVQWLSYTF. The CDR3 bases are TGTGCCAGCAGCCCCCTCGGGACAGGGAAATCCGTACAATGGCTCAGCTACACCTTC.

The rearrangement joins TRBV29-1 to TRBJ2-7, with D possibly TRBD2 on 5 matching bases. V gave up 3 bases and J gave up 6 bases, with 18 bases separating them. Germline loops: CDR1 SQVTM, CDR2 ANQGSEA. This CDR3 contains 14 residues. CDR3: CSVDLAGRVVEQYF. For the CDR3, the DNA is TGCAGCGTTGACCTAGCAGGACGCGTAGTCGAGCAGTACTTC.

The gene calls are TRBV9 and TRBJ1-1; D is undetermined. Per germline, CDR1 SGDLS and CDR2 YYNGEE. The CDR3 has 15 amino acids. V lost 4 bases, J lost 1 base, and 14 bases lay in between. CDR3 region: CASSLGEGENTEAFF. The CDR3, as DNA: TGTGCCAGCAGCCTCGGGGAGGGCGAGAACACTGAAGCTTTCTTT. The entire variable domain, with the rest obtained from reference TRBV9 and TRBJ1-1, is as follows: DSGVTQTPKHLITATGQRVTLRCSPRSGDLSVYWYQQSLDQGLQFLIQYYNGEERAKGNILERFSAQQFPDLHSELNLSSLELGDSALYFCASSLGEGENTEAFFGQGTRLTVV.

As DNA, the CDR3 is TGTGCCAGCAGTCCCCTTCTAGCGGGGTCAGATACGCAGTATTTT. Amino acid sequence: CASSPLLAGSDTQYF. V usage is TRBV6-5 and J usage is TRBJ2-3, with 9 bases identical to TRBD2. This CDR3 spans 15 amino acids. V gave up 5 bases and J gave up 4 bases; unmatched junction bases: 7. Germline V lookup: CDR1 MNHEY, CDR2 SVGAGI.

CDR3: CATSRDRGSNQPQHF. The CDR3 DNA is TGTGCCACCAGCAGAGATCGGGGTAGCAATCAGCCCCAGCATTTT. The J gene is TRBJ1-5, the V gene TRBV15; D is unresolved. The CDR3 consists of 15 residues. V lost 0 bases, J lost 0 bases, and 6 bases lay in between. CDR1 is LNHNV, CDR2 YYDKDF, per germline (reference sequence).

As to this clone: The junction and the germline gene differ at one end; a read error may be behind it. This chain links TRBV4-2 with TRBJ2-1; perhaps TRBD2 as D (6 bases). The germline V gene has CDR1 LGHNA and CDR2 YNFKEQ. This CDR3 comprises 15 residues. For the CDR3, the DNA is TGTGCCAGCAGCCCCGGGCGGGGTTCCTTCAATGAGCAGTTCTTC. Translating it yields CASSPGRGSFNEQFF.

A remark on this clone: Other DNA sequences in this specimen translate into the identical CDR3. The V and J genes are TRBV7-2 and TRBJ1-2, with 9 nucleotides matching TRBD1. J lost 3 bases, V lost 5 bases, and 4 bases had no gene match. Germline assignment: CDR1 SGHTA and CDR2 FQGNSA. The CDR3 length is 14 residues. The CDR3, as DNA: TGTGCCAGCAGCCCGCGGACAGGGGACTATGGCTACACCTTC. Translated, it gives CASSPRTGDYGYTF.

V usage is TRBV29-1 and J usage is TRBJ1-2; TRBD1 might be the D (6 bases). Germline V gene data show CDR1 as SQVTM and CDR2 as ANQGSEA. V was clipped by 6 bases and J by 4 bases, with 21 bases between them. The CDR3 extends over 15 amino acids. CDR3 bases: TGCAGCGTCGCCTCAGGGGAGACGAGGCGCTATGGCTACACCTTC. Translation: CSVASGETRRYGYTF.

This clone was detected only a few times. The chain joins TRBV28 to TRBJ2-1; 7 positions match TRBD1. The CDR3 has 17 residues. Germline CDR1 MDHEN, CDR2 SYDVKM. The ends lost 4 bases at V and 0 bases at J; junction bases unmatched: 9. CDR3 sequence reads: CASSSARQGSSYNEQFF. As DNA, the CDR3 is TGTGCCAGCAGTTCAGCCCGACAGGGTAGCTCCTACAATGAGCAGTTCTTC.

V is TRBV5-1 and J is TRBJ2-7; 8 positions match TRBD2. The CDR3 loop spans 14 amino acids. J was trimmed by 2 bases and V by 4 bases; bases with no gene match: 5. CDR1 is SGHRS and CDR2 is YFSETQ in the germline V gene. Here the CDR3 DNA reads TGCGCCAGCAGCCCGCGGGAGGAACCCTACGAGCAGTACTTC. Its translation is CASSPREEPYEQYF.

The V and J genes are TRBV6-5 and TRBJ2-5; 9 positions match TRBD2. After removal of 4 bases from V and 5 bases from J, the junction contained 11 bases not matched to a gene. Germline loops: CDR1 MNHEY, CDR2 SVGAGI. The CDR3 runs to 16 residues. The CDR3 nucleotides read TGTGCCAGCAGTTCCTATAGCGGGAGCGGGGGGGAGACCCAGTACTTC. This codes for CASSSYSGSGGETQYF.

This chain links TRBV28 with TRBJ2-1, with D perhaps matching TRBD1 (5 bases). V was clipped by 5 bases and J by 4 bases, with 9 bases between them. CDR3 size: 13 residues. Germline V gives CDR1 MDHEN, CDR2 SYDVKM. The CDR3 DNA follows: TGTGCCAGCAGTGAGACAGAATACAATGAGCAGTTCTTC. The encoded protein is CASSETEYNEQFF.

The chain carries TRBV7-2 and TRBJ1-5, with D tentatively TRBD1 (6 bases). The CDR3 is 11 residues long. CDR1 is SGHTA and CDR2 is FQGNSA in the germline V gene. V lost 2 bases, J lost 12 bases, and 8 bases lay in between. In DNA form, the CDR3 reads TGTGCCAGCAGCTTACAGGGGATCCAGCATTTT. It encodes CASSLQGIQHF.

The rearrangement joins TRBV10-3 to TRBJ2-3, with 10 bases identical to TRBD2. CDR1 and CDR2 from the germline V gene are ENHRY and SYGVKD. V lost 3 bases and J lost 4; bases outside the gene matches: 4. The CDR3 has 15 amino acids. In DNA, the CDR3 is TGTGCCATCAGTGATGCTACTAGCGGGGCAGATACGCAGTATTTT. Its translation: CAISDATSGADTQYF.